This T cell receptor (beta chain) emerged from a study of blood T cell repertoires in COVID-19. Study background: Collection of acute and convalescent COVID-19 samples took place in the United States, Italy and Spain. Sources were T cells, B-cell-depleted T cells, or PBMCs; the material itself was cDNA or gDNA.

The CDR3 spans 14 residues. Germline V gene sequence: CDR1 SEHNR, CDR2 FQNEAQ (reference sequence). J gave up 7 bases and V 2 bases, and 4 bases lay outside the gene matches. Per the original methods: For nucleated cells, counts were estimated from reference gene primer amplification. Measured with immunoSEQ multiplex PCR; TCRdb has only the in-frame clones, and not every one. The D gene and trimming were derived from the DNA, and the V and J assignments and clone size from that table. The sample has about 170,000 clones; around 84% are singletons. Seattle participants joined during active infection and were tracked over time.

Sequencing used peripheral blood. The chain is built from TRBV7-9 and TRBJ2-1; the match to TRBD1 covers 8 bases. The source is a woman in her seventies with COVID-19, enrolled during active disease. The CDR3 loop reads CASSLSRQGNEQFF. The CDR3 nucleotides are TGTGCCAGCAGCTTATCTCGACAGGGGAATGAGCAGTTCTTC.